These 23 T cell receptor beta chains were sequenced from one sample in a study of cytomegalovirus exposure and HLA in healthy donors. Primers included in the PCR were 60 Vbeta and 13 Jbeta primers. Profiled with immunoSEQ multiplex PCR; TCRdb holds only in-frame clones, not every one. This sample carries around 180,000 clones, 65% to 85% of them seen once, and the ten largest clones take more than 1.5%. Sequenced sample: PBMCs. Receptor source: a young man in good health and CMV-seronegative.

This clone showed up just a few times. The CDR3 sequence: CASHFSDRVNTEAFF. The CDR3 DNA sequence: TGTGCCAGTCACTTTTCGGACAGGGTGAACACTGAAGCTTTCTTT. The chain links TRBV6-1 to TRBJ1-1; 8 bases match TRBD1. In germline, CDR1 is MNHNS, CDR2 SASEGT. CDR3 length equals 15 residues. V gave up 9 bases and J gave up 0 bases; unmatched junction bases: 9.

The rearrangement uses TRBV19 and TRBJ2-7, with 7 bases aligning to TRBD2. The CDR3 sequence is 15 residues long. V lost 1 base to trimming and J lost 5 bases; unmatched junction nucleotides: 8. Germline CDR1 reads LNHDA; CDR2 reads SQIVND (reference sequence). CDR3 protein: CASSIGGREADEQYF. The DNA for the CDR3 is TGTGCCAGTAGTATAGGGGGGAGGGAGGCTGACGAGCAGTACTTC.

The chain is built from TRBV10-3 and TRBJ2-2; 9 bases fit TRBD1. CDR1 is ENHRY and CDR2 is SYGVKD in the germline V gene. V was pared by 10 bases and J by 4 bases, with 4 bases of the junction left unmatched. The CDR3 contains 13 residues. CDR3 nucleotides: TGTGCCACCGGGACAGGGCTCACCGGGGAGCTGTTTTTT. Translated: CATGTGLTGELFF.

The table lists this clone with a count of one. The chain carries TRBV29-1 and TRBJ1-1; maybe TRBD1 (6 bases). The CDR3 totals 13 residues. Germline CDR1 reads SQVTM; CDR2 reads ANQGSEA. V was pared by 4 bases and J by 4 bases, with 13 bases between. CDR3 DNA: TGCAGCGTTGGGGAGGGGGATGTCACTGAAGCTTTCTTT. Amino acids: CSVGEGDVTEAFF.

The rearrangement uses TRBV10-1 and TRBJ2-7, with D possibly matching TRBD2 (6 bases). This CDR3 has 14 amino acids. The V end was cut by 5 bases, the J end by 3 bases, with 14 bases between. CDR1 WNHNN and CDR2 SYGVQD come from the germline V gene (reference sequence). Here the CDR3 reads CASSRRLGNYEQYF. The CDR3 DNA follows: TGCGCCAGCAGTCGTCGACTAGGAAACTACGAGCAGTACTTC.

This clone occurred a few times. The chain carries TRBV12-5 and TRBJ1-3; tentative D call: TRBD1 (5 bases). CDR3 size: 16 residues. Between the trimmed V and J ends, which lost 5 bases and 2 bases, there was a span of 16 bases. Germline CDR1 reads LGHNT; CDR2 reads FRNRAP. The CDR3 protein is CASGPPGGATGNTIYF. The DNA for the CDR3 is TGTGCTAGTGGTCCCCCGGGGGGAGCTACTGGAAACACCATATATTTT.

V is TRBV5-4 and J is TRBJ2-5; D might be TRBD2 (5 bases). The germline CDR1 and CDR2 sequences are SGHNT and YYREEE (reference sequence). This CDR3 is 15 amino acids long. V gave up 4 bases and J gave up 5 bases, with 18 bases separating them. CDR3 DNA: TGTGCCAGCAGCGTGAGGTTAACTAGTAAGGAGACCCAGTACTTC. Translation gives CASSVRLTSKETQYF.

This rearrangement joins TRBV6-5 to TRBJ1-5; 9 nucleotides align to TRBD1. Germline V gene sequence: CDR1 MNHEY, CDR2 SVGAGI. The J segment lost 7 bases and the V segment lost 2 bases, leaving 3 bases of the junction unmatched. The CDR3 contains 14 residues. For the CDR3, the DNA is TGTGCCAGCAGTTACCGGACAGGGGACCAGCCCCAGCATTTT. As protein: CASSYRTGDQPQHF.

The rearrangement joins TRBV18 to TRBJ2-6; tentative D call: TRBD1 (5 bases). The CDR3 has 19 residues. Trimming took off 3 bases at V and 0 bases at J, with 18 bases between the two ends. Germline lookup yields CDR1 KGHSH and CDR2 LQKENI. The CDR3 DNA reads TGTGCCAGCTCACCGAAAACAGTAGACAGCTACTCTGGGGCCAACGTCCTGACTTTC. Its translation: CASSPKTVDSYSGANVLTF.

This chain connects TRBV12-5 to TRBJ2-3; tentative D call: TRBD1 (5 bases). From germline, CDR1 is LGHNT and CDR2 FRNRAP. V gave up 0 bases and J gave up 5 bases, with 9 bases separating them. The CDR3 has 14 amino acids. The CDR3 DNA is TGTGCTAGTGGTTTGGTACCAGGGAAAGATACGCAGTATTTT. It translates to CASGLVPGKDTQYF.

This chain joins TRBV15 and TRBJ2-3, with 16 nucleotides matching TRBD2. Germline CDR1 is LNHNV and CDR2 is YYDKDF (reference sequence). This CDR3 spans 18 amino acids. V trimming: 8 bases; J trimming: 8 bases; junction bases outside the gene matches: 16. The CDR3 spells CATEGLGTSGRGRGTQYF. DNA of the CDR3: TGTGCCACCGAAGGACTTGGGACTAGCGGGAGGGGTAGGGGTACGCAGTATTTT.

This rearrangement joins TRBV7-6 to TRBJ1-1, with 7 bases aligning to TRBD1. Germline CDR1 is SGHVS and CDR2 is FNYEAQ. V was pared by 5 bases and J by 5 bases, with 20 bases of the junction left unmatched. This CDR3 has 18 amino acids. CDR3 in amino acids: CASSPSPYRGPGVTEAFF. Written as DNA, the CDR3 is TGTGCCAGCAGCCCTAGTCCCTACAGGGGCCCTGGGGTTACTGAAGCTTTCTTT. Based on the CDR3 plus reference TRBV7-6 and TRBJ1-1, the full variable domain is GAGVSQSPRYKVTKRGQDVALRCDPISGHVSLYWYRQALGQGPEFLTYFNYEAQQDKSGLPNDRFSAERPEGSISTLTIQRTEQRDSAMYRCASSPSPYRGPGVTEAFFGQGTRLTVV.

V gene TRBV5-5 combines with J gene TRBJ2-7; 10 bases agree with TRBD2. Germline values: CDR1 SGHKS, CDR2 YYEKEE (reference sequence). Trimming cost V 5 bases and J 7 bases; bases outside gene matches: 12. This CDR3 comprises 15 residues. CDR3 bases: TGTGCCAGCAGGCGGACAGAGCGGGAGGGCCGTGAGCAGTACTTC. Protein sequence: CASRRTEREGREQYF.

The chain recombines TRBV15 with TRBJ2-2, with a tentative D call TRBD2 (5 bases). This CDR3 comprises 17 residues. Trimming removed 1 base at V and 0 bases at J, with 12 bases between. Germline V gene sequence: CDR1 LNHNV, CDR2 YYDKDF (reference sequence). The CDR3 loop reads CATSRGDPGSNTGELFF. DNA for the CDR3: TGTGCCACCAGCAGAGGAGATCCGGGGTCGAACACCGGGGAGCTGTTTTTT.

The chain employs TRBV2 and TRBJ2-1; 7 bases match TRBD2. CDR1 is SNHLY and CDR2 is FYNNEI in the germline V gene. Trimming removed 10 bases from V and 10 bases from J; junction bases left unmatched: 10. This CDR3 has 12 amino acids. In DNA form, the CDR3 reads TGTGCCACTCACGGGAGCGGGAAGGAGCAGTTCTTC. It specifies CATHGSGKEQFF.

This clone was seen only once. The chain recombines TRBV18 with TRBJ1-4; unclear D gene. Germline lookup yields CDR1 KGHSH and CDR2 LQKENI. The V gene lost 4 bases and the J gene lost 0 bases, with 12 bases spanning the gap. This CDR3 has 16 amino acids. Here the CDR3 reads CASSLQKITTNEKLFF. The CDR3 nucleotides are TGTGCCAGCTCACTACAGAAGATTACAACTAATGAAAAACTGTTTTTT.

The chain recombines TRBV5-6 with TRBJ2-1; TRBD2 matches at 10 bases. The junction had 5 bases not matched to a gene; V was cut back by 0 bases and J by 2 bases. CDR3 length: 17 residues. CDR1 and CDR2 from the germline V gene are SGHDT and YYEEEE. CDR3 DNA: TGTGCCAGCAGCTTGGCTCCTAGCGGGAGAACCTACAATGAGCAGTTCTTC. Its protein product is CASSLAPSGRTYNEQFF.

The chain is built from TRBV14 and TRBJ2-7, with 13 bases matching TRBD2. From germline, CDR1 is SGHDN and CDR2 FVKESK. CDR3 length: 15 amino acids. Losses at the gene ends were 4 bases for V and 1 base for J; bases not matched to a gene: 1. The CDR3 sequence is CASSRTSGSSYEQYF. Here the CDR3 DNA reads TGTGCCAGCAGCCGGACTAGCGGGAGTTCCTACGAGCAGTACTTC.

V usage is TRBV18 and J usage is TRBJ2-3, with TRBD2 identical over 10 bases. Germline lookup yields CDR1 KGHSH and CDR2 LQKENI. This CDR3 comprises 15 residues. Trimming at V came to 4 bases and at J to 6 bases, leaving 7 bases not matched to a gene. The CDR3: CASSLEREGGDTQYF. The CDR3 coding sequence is TGTGCCAGCTCACTAGAGCGGGAGGGCGGCGATACGCAGTATTTT.

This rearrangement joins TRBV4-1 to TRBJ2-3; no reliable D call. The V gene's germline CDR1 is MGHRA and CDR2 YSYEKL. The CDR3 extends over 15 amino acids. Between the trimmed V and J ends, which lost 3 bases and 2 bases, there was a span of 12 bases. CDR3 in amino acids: CASSQISGYTDTQYF. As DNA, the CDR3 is TGCGCCAGCAGCCAGATCAGTGGTTACACAGATACGCAGTATTTT.

Here the CDR3 DNA reads TGCGCCAGCAGCTTGACCGGGACTAGCGGGTTAAGAGCTACTTACGAGCAGTACTTC. Amino acids: CASSLTGTSGLRATYEQYF. This chain connects TRBV5-1 to TRBJ2-7; TRBD2 matches at 12 bases. Germline CDR1 is SGHRS and CDR2 is YFSETQ. CDR3 length equals 19 residues. With 1 base clipped from V and 4 bases from J, the junction kept 15 bases outside the gene matches.

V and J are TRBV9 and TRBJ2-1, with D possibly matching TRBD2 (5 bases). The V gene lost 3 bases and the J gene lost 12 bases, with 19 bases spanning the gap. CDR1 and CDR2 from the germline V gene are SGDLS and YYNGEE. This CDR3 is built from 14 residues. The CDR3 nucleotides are TGTGCCAGCAGCGGGGTCGATAGCGTAGGCCTGCAGTTCTTC. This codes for CASSGVDSVGLQFF. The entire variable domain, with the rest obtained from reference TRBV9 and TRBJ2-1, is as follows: DSGVTQTPKHLITATGQRVTLRCSPRSGDLSVYWYQQSLDQGLQFLIQYYNGEERAKGNILERFSAQQFPDLHSELNLSSLELGDSALYFCASSGVDSVGLQFFGPGTRLTVL.

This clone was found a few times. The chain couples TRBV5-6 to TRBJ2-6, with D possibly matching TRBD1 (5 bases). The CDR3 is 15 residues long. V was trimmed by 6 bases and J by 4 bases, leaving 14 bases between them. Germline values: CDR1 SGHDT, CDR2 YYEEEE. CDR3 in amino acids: CASIEQGSGANVLTF. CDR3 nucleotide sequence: TGTGCCAGCATCGAGCAGGGTTCCGGGGCCAACGTCCTGACTTTC.